The next 26 T cell receptor beta chains were all read from a single sample in a study of shared clonotypes between healthy human individuals. The table came from immunoSEQ multiplex PCR; TCRdb's copy has only in-frame clones and leaves some out. Among 800,000 to 1,200,000 clones listed, more than 75% were seen once. Sequenced input: memory CD4+ T cells from PBMCs. The subset denotes: CD45RA-negative fraction. These receptors all stem from a young man in good health. Some clones in this sample may be carry-over from other donors' samples.

Worth noting for this clone: Sequence at one end of the junction differs from germline and may be a read error. The rearrangement uses TRBV7-7 and TRBJ2-3; D possibly corresponds to TRBD1 (6 bases). From germline, CDR1 is SSHAT and CDR2 FNYEAQ (reference sequence). CDR3 size: 16 residues. The CDR3: CASSLGLQGSQDTQYF. The CDR3 DNA follows: TGTGCCAGCAGTTTAGGACTCCAGGGGTCCCAAGATACGCAGTATTTT.

This clone was picked up a small number of times. The chain is built from TRBV30 and TRBJ1-1; D might be TRBD1 (5 bases). The CDR3 is 13 residues long. V lost 4 bases and J lost 1, with 10 bases in between. The germline V gene has CDR1 GTSNPN and CDR2 SVGIG (reference sequence). The CDR3 DNA reads as TGTGCCTGGACGGTAGGGGAGAACACTGAAGCTTTCTTT. The encoded protein is CAWTVGENTEAFF. The entire variable domain, with the rest obtained from reference TRBV30 and TRBJ1-1, is as follows: SQTIHQWPATLVQPVGSPLSLECTVEGTSNPNLYWYRQAAGRGLQLLFYSVGIGQISSEVPQNLSASRPQDRQFILSSKKLLLSDSGFYLCAWTVGENTEAFFGQGTRLTVV.

The chain is built from TRBV6-6 and TRBJ2-3; 10 nucleotides agree with TRBD1. Germline values: CDR1 MNHNY, CDR2 SVGAGI (reference sequence). Losses at the gene ends were 2 bases for V and 5 bases for J; bases not matched to a gene: 1. This CDR3 has 14 residues. CDR3 region: CASSYGQGGDTQYF. The CDR3 nucleotides are TGTGCCAGCAGTTACGGACAGGGGGGAGATACGCAGTATTTT.

This rearrangement joins TRBV12-5 to TRBJ2-2; D is unresolved. V gave up 1 base and J gave up 6 bases, with 15 bases separating them. This CDR3 comprises 16 residues. Germline V gives CDR1 LGHNT, CDR2 FRNRAP. CDR3: CASGLGLTEGPGELFF. The CDR3 region has the DNA TGTGCTAGTGGTTTGGGCCTAACAGAAGGGCCCGGGGAGCTGTTTTTT.

The V and J genes are TRBV29-1 and TRBJ2-7; 7 bases match TRBD1. Trimming cost V 5 bases and J 0 bases; bases outside gene matches: 7. Per germline, CDR1 SQVTM and CDR2 ANQGSEA. This CDR3 contains 14 residues. The CDR3 nucleotides read TGCAGCGTTACTCACAGGGGACGCTCCTACGAGCAGTACTTC. This gives the protein CSVTHRGRSYEQYF.

The rearrangement uses TRBV6-1 and TRBJ1-2, with 8 bases identical to TRBD1. This CDR3 contains 15 residues. CDR1 and CDR2 from the germline V gene are MNHNS and SASEGT. The junction had 9 bases not matched to a gene; V was cut back by 2 bases and J by 7 bases. The CDR3 sequence is CASSESSQGAGGYTF. DNA for the CDR3: TGTGCCAGCAGTGAATCATCCCAGGGGGCAGGTGGCTACACCTTC.

The chain recombines TRBV6-6 with TRBJ2-7, with D maybe TRBD1 (6 bases). The germline CDR1 and CDR2 sequences are MNHNY and SVGAGI (reference sequence). Trimming pared 9 bases from V and 1 base from J, leaving 13 bases between. The CDR3 runs 13 residues. CDR3 nucleotide sequence: TGTGCCAGTACGTCGGACAGTTCCTACGAGCAGTACTTC. Translated: CASTSDSSYEQYF.

The CDR3, as DNA: TGTGCCACCGATAAAGGGGGGTTTGGCACTGAAGCTTTCTTT. This sequence encodes CATDKGGFGTEAFF. The V call is TRBV6-1, the J call TRBJ1-1; a possible D gene is TRBD1 (6 bases). Germline V gene lookup returns CDR1 MNHNS and CDR2 SASEGT. Trimming removed 10 bases at V and 4 bases at J, with 19 bases between. There are 14 residues in the CDR3.

This clone has more than one count but fewer than ten. The chain combines TRBV15 with TRBJ2-4; 10 positions match TRBD1. The CDR3 is made up of 20 amino acids. The V gene's germline CDR1 is LNHNV and CDR2 YYDKDF (reference sequence). The ends lost 1 base at V and 4 bases at J; junction bases unmatched: 16. CDR3 coding DNA: TGTGCCACCAGCAGAGGGAAAACGGTGGGCTCGGGACAGGGGAAAAACATTCAGTACTTC. Its protein product is CATSRGKTVGSGQGKNIQYF.

The J gene is TRBJ2-7, the V gene TRBV19; D gene unclear. The V end lost 4 bases, the J end lost 2 bases, and 3 bases lay between the germline ends. This CDR3 spans 11 amino acids. The germline CDR1 and CDR2 sequences are LNHDA and SQIVND (reference sequence). The CDR3 bases are TGTGCCAGTAGTACCACCTACGAGCAGTACTTC. Translated, it gives CASSTTYEQYF.

The chain links TRBV10-2 to TRBJ1-3; 7 bases fit TRBD1. V was clipped by 3 bases and J by 2 bases; unmatched bases: 4. This CDR3 is built from 15 residues. Per the germline V gene, CDR1 is WSHSY and CDR2 is SAAADI. The CDR3 coding sequence is TGCGCCAGCAGTGACAGGGGGAATACTGGAAACACCATATATTTT. It encodes CASSDRGNTGNTIYF.

The rearrangement joins TRBV18 to TRBJ1-3; no clear D. Germline V CDR1 and CDR2: KGHSH, LQKENI. This CDR3 is built from 15 residues. V lost 1 base and J lost 0, with 7 bases in between. The CDR3 here is CASSPQGTSGNTIYF. The CDR3 nucleotides are TGTGCCAGCTCACCACAGGGTACCTCTGGAAACACCATATATTTT.

This clone was counted at least ten times. This chain connects TRBV5-1 to TRBJ2-2; D might be TRBD1 (5 bases). Trimming took off 5 bases at V and 6 bases at J, with 11 bases between the two ends. Germline loops: CDR1 SGHRS, CDR2 YFSETQ. The length of the CDR3 is 13 residues. The CDR3: CASSPGRAGELFF. CDR3 DNA sequence: TGCGCCAGCAGTCCAGGCAGGGCCGGGGAGCTGTTTTTT.

This clone was detected many times. The CDR3, as DNA: TGTGCCTGCCCCCCGGGGGCAGGGAGGCCCGGGGCCAACGTCCTGACTTTC. Translating gives CACPPGAGRPGANVLTF. V gene TRBV30 combines with J gene TRBJ2-6; D may match TRBD1 or TRBD2 (6 bases each). V was trimmed by 6 bases and J by 4 bases, leaving 22 bases between them. CDR3 length: 17 residues. Germline V lookup: CDR1 GTSNPN, CDR2 SVGIG (reference sequence).

The chain is built from TRBV28 and TRBJ2-5; D gene unclear. CDR1 MDHEN and CDR2 SYDVKM come from the germline V gene. V was shortened by 7 bases and J by 1 base, with 10 bases between the two germline ends. CDR3 size: 13 residues. DNA for the CDR3: TGTGCCAGCACCTTTAGGTCCCAAGAGACCCAGTACTTC. Translating it yields CASTFRSQETQYF.

This chain joins TRBV9 and TRBJ2-3; 8 nucleotides match TRBD2. CDR1 and CDR2 (germline): SGDLS, YYNGEE. With 0 bases clipped from V and 1 base from J, the junction kept 7 bases outside the gene matches. The CDR3 runs to 17 residues. The CDR3 DNA sequence: TGTGCCAGCAGCGTAGAGGAGCGGGAGCGAGGCACAGATACGCAGTATTTT. Encoded protein: CASSVEERERGTDTQYF.

The chain uses TRBV29-1 and TRBJ2-7, with 9 bases matching TRBD1. V was clipped by 6 bases and J by 1 base; unmatched bases: 7. This CDR3 has 14 amino acids. CDR1 and CDR2 (germline): SQVTM, ANQGSEA. The CDR3 nucleotides are TGCAGCGTAGTAGACAGGGGGAAGTCCTACGAGCAGTACTTC. This gives the protein CSVVDRGKSYEQYF.

The sample holds one count of this clone. Other DNA sequences of this sample code for an identical CDR3. The chain employs TRBV5-4 and TRBJ1-3, with 9 nucleotides matching TRBD1. Germline assignment: CDR1 SGHNT and CDR2 YYREEE (reference sequence). The length of the CDR3 is 15 residues. The V and J ends lost 4 bases and 2 bases, in that order; junction bases with no gene match: 4. CDR3 nucleotide sequence: TGTGCCAGCAGCCTAGGACAGGGGACTGGAAACACCATATATTTT. Protein product: CASSLGQGTGNTIYF.

J is TRBJ2-7 and V is TRBV15; the D is unclear. This CDR3 has 13 amino acids. V lost 3 bases and J 0 bases, leaving 6 bases between the germline ends. The germline gives CDR1 LNHNV, CDR2 YYDKDF (reference sequence). The CDR3 is CATSRFPSYEQYF. CDR3 coding DNA: TGTGCCACCAGCAGGTTTCCCTCCTACGAGCAGTACTTC.

The chain carries TRBV28 and TRBJ2-7; TRBD2 might be the D (6 bases). Germline V CDR1 and CDR2: MDHEN, SYDVKM. This CDR3 is 12 amino acids long. V was clipped by 6 bases and J by 3 bases, with 9 bases between them. The CDR3 loop reads CASRVGGYEQYF. The DNA for the CDR3 is TGTGCCAGCAGGGTGGGGGGCTACGAGCAGTACTTC. The variable domain in full, completed from reference TRBV28 and TRBJ2-7, reads DVKVTQSSRYLVKRTGEKVFLECVQDMDHENMFWYRQDPGLGLRLIYFSYDVKMKEKGDIPEGYSVSREKKERFSLILESASTNQTSMYLCASRVGGYEQYFGPGTRLTVT.

The rearrangement joins TRBV11-2 to TRBJ2-3; D not resolved. CDR3 length: 15 amino acids. CDR1 SGHAT and CDR2 FQNNGV come from the germline V gene. The V end lost 5 bases, the J end lost 2 bases, and 14 bases lay between the germline ends. CDR3 in amino acids: CASSIRNRNTDTQYF. The CDR3 nucleotides are TGTGCCAGCAGCATACGGAACCGCAACACAGATACGCAGTATTTT. Supplemented by reference TRBV11-2 and TRBJ2-3, the full variable domain reads EAGVAQSPRYKIIEKRQSVAFWCNPISGHATLYWYQQILGQGPKLLIQFQNNGVVDDSQLPKDRFSAERLKGVDSTLKIQPAKLEDSAVYLCASSIRNRNTDTQYFGPGTRLTVL.

This rearrangement joins TRBV28 to TRBJ2-7, with 8 bases fitting TRBD2. CDR3 length: 16 amino acids. Germline CDR1 MDHEN, CDR2 SYDVKM. The V gene end was trimmed by 6 bases and the J gene end by 0 bases; junction bases not matched to a gene: 10. CDR3 loop: CASSPWSSGSSYEQYF. Here the CDR3 DNA reads TGTGCCAGCAGCCCCTGGTCTAGCGGGTCCTCCTACGAGCAGTACTTC.

The chain recombines TRBV7-9 with TRBJ1-2; no clear D. This CDR3 has 11 amino acids. V shed 3 bases and J shed 8 bases, with 7 bases lying between them. CDR1 and CDR2 from the germline V gene are SEHNR and FQNEAQ (reference sequence). The CDR3, as DNA: TGTGCCAGCAGCTTGGCTCAGGGCTACACCTTC. This gives the protein CASSLAQGYTF.

V is TRBV4-1 and J is TRBJ2-5, with D perhaps assigned TRBD1 or TRBD2 (5 bases each). The CDR3 is 14 amino acids. V shed 4 bases and J shed 4 bases, with 13 bases lying between them. The germline gives CDR1 MGHRA, CDR2 YSYEKL. CDR3 bases: TGCGCCAGCAGCCGTGCCCGGGGCTTAGAGACCCAGTACTTC. As protein: CASSRARGLETQYF.

The chain couples TRBV5-1 to TRBJ2-1; D remains unclear. V gave up 5 bases and J gave up 9 bases, with 15 bases separating them. Germline values: CDR1 SGHRS, CDR2 YFSETQ. The CDR3 loop spans 13 amino acids. CDR3: CASSSTPTSEQFF. As DNA, the CDR3 is TGCGCCAGCAGTTCGACACCCACCAGTGAGCAGTTCTTC. The full variable domain, completed using reference TRBV5-1 and TRBJ2-1, is KAGVTQTPRYLIKTRGQQVTLSCSPISGHRSVSWYQQTPGQGLQFLFEYFSETQRNKGNFPGRFSGRQFSNSRSEMNVSTLELGDSALYLCASSSTPTSEQFFGPGTRLTVL.

The chain uses TRBV4-1 and TRBJ1-2, with 10 bases fitting TRBD1. The CDR3 runs 17 residues. The germline V gene has CDR1 MGHRA and CDR2 YSYEKL. With 1 base clipped from V and 0 bases from J, the junction kept 5 bases outside the gene matches. The CDR3 DNA sequence: TGCGCCAGCAGCCAAGTGGGACAGGGGTCTACTAACTATGGCTACACCTTC. It translates to CASSQVGQGSTNYGYTF.